This T cell receptor beta chain was observed in a study of early T cells in non-severe SARS-CoV-2 infection. Study context: From unsorted whole blood, bulk RNA was sequenced, and the chains remained unpaired.

Findings of the study overall: VDJdb matching favored anti-spike CD8 responses, missing private and CD4 specificities.

This clonotype qualifies as medium-sized. No antigen is known for it. Germline CDR1 reads SQVTM; CDR2 reads ANQGSEA. The CDR3 is made up of 13 amino acids. V gave up 5 bases and J gave up 1 base, with 9 bases separating them. Unique molecular identifiers were added to individual cDNA molecules. MiXCR, applied by TCRdb to the 5' RACE reads, yields one record per CDR3 protein. The data hold over 45,000 distinct CDR3 sequences, with about 10% observed a single time. The sequencing sample was made of whole blood. V gene TRBV29-1 combines with J gene TRBJ1-3; D is unresolved. The sequence was collected from an adult who was a healthcare worker with PCR-confirmed SARS-CoV-2 infection or an uninfected control (not recorded which). The CDR3 DNA reads as TGCAGCGTTTCCGGAGAGTCTGGAAACACCATATATTTT. This encodes CSVSGESGNTIYF.